The 13 T cell receptor beta chains given below trace back to one sample, sequenced in a study of radiation and T cells in renal cell carcinoma. Time point denoted: blood 2 weeks post-SBRT. This sample's treatment: 15 Gy SBRT to primary tumor, nephrectomy 4 weeks later. The assay was immunoSEQ multiplex PCR, and TCRdb's table has in-frame clones only and misses some. The sample records tens of thousands of clones, around 76% being singletons. The sequencing here drew on blood, taken from a patient whose treatment included radiotherapy and nephrectomy. All receptors derive from a man aged 55 to 70 with renal cell carcinoma.

The J gene is TRBJ2-2, the V gene TRBV4-1; 9 positions agree with TRBD1. Per the germline V gene, CDR1 is MGHRA and CDR2 is YSYEKL. V gave up 4 bases and J gave up 6 bases; unmatched junction bases: 6. The CDR3 consists of 15 residues. Here the CDR3 DNA reads TGCGCCAGCAGCCCCCGGGACAGGGTGCCCGGGGAGCTGTTTTTT. It translates to CASSPRDRVPGELFF.

The chain employs TRBV6-5 and TRBJ2-3; no firm D call. V gave up 6 bases and J gave up 8 bases, with 12 bases separating them. The CDR3 spans 12 residues. Germline CDR1 MNHEY, CDR2 SVGAGI. CDR3 protein: CASSARFGTQYF. The CDR3, as DNA: TGTGCCAGCAGCGCACGATTTGGTACGCAGTATTTT.

The V call is TRBV19, the J call TRBJ2-2, with a tentative D call TRBD2 (7 bases). CDR3 length equals 14 residues. CDR1 is LNHDA and CDR2 is SQIVND in the germline V gene (reference sequence). The germline V and J ends were trimmed by 9 bases and 7 bases, with 18 bases remaining between them. The CDR3 region has the DNA TGTGCCAGCCGAGTTCGGGGGGCGGACGGGGAGCTGTTTTTT. Translating it yields CASRVRGADGELFF.

The chain couples TRBV5-1 to TRBJ2-1, with D possibly TRBD1 on 5 matching bases. This CDR3 comprises 15 residues. The germline CDR1 and CDR2 sequences are SGHRS and YFSETQ. V dropped 4 bases and J dropped 0 bases, with 11 bases sitting between them. The CDR3 nucleotides are TGCGCCAGCAGCCCCAGGGTGAGCTCCTACAATGAGCAGTTCTTC. This codes for CASSPRVSSYNEQFF.

This clone showed up just a few times. The rearrangement joins TRBV19 to TRBJ1-5; possibly TRBD1 for D (6 bases). The CDR3 is 14 amino acids. Trimming removed 1 base at V and 4 bases at J, with 8 bases between. Per germline, CDR1 LNHDA and CDR2 SQIVND (reference sequence). The CDR3 here is CASSIGQANQPQHF. The CDR3 DNA follows: TGTGCCAGTAGTATAGGACAGGCTAATCAGCCCCAGCATTTT.

The chain is built from TRBV11-3 and TRBJ2-1; 7 nucleotides agree with TRBD2. Germline V gene data show CDR1 as SGHNT and CDR2 as YENEEA. The CDR3 is 13 residues long. The ends lost 1 base at V and 7 bases at J; junction bases unmatched: 1. The CDR3 region is CASSLGLANEQFF. In DNA, the CDR3 is TGTGCCAGCAGCTTAGGACTAGCTAATGAGCAGTTCTTC.

The rearrangement links TRBV19 to TRBJ1-2; 7 nucleotides align to TRBD1. Germline-derived CDR1 and CDR2 are LNHDA and SQIVND (reference sequence). Trimming cost V 3 bases and J 8 bases; bases outside gene matches: 9. This CDR3 spans 14 amino acids. CDR3: CASSMPGGPQGYTF. The CDR3 DNA reads TGTGCCAGTAGTATGCCAGGGGGACCTCAAGGCTACACCTTC.

This clone has more than one count but fewer than ten. The chain uses TRBV18 and TRBJ2-1; possible D gene TRBD2, 7 bases. This CDR3 contains 17 residues. CDR1 is KGHSH, CDR2 LQKENI, per germline. V shed 0 bases and J shed 7 bases, with 19 bases lying between them. CDR3 DNA sequence: TGTGCCAGCTCACCACCTGACGGGGGGCCCTCCATGAATGAGCAGTTCTTC. This sequence encodes CASSPPDGGPSMNEQFF.

The rearrangement joins TRBV19 to TRBJ1-4; the D gene is possibly TRBD1 (5 bases). With 5 bases removed from V and 0 bases from J, the gap between germline ends came to 10 bases. The CDR3 consists of 15 residues. CDR1 and CDR2 (germline): LNHDA, SQIVND (reference sequence). The CDR3 sequence is CASSLLGATNEKLFF. The CDR3 nucleotides read TGTGCCAGTAGTCTCCTGGGGGCAACTAATGAAAAACTGTTTTTT.

The chain recombines TRBV19 with TRBJ1-4; no firm D call. The CDR3 is 11 amino acids. Germline V CDR1 and CDR2: LNHDA, SQIVND (reference sequence). Trimming cost V 1 base and J 10 bases, with 4 bases left between them. As DNA, the CDR3 is TGTGCCAGTAGTATAGGGATAAAACTGTTTTTT. This encodes CASSIGIKLFF.

This clone appeared once. The CDR3 sequence is CAIISGLAGGPDTGELFF. The CDR3 DNA follows: TGTGCCATCATAAGCGGACTAGCGGGGGGGCCGGACACCGGGGAGCTGTTTTTT. The chain recombines TRBV10-3 with TRBJ2-2; 15 bases map to TRBD2. This CDR3 contains 18 residues. The germline V gene encodes CDR1 ENHRY and CDR2 SYGVKD. Unmatched junction bases numbered 9, after V lost 7 bases and J lost 3 bases.

CDR3 DNA sequence: TGTGCCAGCAGCCATGAAATGGAGACGCAGTATTTT. It specifies CASSHEMETQYF. The chain has TRBV7-2 and TRBJ2-3, with D uncertain. The CDR3 consists of 12 residues. Germline V lookup: CDR1 SGHTA, CDR2 FQGNSA. Trimming removed 5 bases from V and 9 bases from J, with 12 bases in between.

The chain combines TRBV6-5 with TRBJ1-5; tentative D call: TRBD1 (5 bases). The V and J ends lost 10 bases and 4 bases respectively, with 17 bases between them. Germline V gene data show CDR1 as MNHEY and CDR2 as SVGAGI. The CDR3 totals 14 residues. The CDR3 nucleotides are TGTGCCACCAGGGAAGGGACGGTGAATCAGCCCCAGCATTTT. It encodes CATREGTVNQPQHF.